This paragraph reports one T cell receptor (beta chain). How the authors handled the data: Reference gene primer amplification gave nucleated cell count estimates. Method: immunoSEQ multiplex PCR; TCRdb's copy keeps in-frame clones and lacks some. The V and J calls and the clone size are those of that table, but D and trimming were determined from the DNA. The sample carries 110,000 to 150,000 clones, about nine tenths recorded once. Germline CDR1 SGHNT, CDR2 YYREEE (reference sequence). There are 15 residues in the CDR3. Losses at the gene ends were 3 bases for V and 7 bases for J; bases not matched to a gene: 11. These data belong to a study of blood T cell repertoires in COVID-19.

The sequencing input was PBMCs or T cells enriched from blood (not recorded which). The gene calls are TRBV5-4 and TRBJ2-7; 9 nucleotides align to TRBD1. This receptor was obtained from a man aged 55-75 years who had recovered from COVID-19. The CDR3: CASSSGTGYSGEQYF. CDR3 bases: TGTGCCAGCAGCTCGGGGACAGGGTATTCGGGTGAGCAGTACTTC.